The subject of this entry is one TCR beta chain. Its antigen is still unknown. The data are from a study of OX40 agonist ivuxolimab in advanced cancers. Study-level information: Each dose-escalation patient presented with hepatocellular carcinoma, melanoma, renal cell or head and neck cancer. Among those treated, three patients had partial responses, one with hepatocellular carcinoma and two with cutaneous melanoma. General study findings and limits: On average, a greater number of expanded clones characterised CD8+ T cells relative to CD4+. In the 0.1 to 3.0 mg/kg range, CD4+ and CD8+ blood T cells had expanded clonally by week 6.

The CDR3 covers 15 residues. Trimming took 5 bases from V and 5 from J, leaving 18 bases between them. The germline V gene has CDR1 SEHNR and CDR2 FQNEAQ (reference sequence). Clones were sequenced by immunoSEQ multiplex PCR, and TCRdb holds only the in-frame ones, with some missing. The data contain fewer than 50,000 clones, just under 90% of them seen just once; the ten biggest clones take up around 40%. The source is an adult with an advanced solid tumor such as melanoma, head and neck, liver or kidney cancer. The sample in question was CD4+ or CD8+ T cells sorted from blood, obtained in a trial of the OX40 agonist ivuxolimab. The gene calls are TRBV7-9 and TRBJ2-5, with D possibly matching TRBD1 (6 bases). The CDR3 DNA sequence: TGTGCCAGCAGCCCCCAGACAGGCCAGCGGGAGACCCAGTACTTC. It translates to CASSPQTGQRETQYF. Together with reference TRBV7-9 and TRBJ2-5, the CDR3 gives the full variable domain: DTGVSQNPRHKITKRGQNVTFRCDPISEHNRLYWYRQTLGQGPEFLTYFQNEAQLEKSRLLSDRFSAERPKGSFSTLEIQRTEQGDSAMYLCASSPQTGQRETQYFGPGTRLLVL.